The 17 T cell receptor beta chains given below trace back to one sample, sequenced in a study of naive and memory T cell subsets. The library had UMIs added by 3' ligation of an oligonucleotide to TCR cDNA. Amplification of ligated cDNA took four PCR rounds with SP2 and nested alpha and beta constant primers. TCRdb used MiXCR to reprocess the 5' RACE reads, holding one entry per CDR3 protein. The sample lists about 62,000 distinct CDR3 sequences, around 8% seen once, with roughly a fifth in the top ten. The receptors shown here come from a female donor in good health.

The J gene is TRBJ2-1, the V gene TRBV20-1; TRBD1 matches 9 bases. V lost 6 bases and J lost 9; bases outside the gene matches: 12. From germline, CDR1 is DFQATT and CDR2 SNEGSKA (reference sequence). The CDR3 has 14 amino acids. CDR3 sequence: CSAFDRGFAVEQFF. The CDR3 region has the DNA TGCAGTGCATTCGACAGGGGGTTCGCCGTTGAGCAGTTCTTC.

CDR3 in amino acids: CASSRQEGNTDTQYF. The CDR3, as DNA: TGTGCCAGTAGCAGACAAGAAGGTAACACAGATACGCAGTATTTT. The chain joins TRBV19 to TRBJ2-3, with D unclear. Trimming cost V 6 bases and J 2 bases, with 15 bases left between them. The CDR3 runs 15 residues. The germline V gene encodes CDR1 LNHDA and CDR2 SQIVND (reference sequence).

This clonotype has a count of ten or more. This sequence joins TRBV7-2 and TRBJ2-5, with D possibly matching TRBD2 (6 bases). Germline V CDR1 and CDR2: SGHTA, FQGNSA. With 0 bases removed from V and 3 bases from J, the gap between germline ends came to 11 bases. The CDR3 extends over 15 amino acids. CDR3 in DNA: TGTGCCAGCAGCTTAGCCGGGACTGGAAAAGAGACCCAGTACTTC. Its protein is CASSLAGTGKETQYF.

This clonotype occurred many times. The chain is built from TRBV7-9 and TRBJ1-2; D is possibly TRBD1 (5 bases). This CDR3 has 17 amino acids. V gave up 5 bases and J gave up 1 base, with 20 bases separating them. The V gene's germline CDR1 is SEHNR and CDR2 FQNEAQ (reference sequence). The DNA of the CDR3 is TGTGCCAGCAGCCACGGTGGGGCGGAACAGCTTAACTATGGCTACACCTTC. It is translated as CASSHGGAEQLNYGYTF.

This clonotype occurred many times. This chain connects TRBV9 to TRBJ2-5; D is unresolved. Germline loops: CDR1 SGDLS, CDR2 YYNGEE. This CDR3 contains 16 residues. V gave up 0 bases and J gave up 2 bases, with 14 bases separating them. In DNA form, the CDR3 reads TGTGCCAGCAGCGTAGTGGCAGACTTTAGGCAAGAGACCCAGTACTTC. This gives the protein CASSVVADFRQETQYF. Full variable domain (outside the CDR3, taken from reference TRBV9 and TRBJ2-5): DSGVTQTPKHLITATGQRVTLRCSPRSGDLSVYWYQQSLDQGLQFLIQYYNGEERAKGNILERFSAQQFPDLHSELNLSSLELGDSALYFCASSVVADFRQETQYFGPGTRLLVL.

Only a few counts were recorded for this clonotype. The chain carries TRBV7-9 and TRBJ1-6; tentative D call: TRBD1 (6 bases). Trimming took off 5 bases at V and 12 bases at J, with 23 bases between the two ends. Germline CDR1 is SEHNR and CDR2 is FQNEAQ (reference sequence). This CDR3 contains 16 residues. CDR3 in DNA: TGTGCCAGCAGCCGTCCGGGGGCGAGGGTGTGGGGACCCCTCCACTTT. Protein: CASSRPGARVWGPLHF.

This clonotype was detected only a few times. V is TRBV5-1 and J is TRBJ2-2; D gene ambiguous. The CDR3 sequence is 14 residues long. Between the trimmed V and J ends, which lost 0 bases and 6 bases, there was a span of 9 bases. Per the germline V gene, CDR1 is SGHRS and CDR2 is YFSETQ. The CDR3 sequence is CASSLGQAAGELFF. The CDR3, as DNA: TGCGCCAGCAGCTTGGGTCAGGCAGCCGGGGAGCTGTTTTTT.

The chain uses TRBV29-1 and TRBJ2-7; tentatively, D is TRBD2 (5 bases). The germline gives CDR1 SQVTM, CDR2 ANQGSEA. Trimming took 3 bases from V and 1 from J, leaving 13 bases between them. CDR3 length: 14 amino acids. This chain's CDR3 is CSVEGEGTSYEQYF. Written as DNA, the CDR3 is TGCAGCGTTGAGGGAGAGGGTACGTCCTACGAGCAGTACTTC.

Here the CDR3 reads CASSQISGGPYEQYF. The CDR3 DNA reads TGTGCCAGCAGCCAGATATCGGGAGGGCCCTACGAGCAGTACTTC. The chain combines TRBV3-1 with TRBJ2-7; 8 bases fit TRBD2. Germline V gene data show CDR1 as LGHDT and CDR2 as YNNKEL (reference sequence). CDR3 length equals 15 residues. Unmatched junction bases numbered 6, after V lost 3 bases and J lost 2 bases.

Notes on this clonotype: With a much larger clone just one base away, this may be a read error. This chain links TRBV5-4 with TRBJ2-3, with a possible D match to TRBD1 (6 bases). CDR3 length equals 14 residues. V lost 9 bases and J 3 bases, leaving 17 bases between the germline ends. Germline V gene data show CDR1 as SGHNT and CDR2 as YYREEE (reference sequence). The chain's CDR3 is CAKGTTPGTDTQYF. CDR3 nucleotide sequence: TGTGCCAAAGGGACAACCCCGGGAACAGATACGCAGTATTTT.

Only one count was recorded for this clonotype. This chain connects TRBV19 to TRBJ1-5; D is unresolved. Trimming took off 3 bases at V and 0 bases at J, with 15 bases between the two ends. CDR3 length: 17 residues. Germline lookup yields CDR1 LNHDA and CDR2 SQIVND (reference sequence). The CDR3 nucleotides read TGTGCCAGTAGTATCCTAATGAGAGATTATAGCAATCAGCCCCAGCATTTT. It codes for CASSILMRDYSNQPQHF.

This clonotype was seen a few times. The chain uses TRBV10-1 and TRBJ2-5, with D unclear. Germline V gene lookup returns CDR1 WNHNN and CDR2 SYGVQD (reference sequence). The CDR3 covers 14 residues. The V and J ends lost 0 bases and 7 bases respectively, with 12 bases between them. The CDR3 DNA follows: TGCGCCAGCAGTGAGTCATCTGGGCCCGGGACCCAGTACTTC. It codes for CASSESSGPGTQYF.

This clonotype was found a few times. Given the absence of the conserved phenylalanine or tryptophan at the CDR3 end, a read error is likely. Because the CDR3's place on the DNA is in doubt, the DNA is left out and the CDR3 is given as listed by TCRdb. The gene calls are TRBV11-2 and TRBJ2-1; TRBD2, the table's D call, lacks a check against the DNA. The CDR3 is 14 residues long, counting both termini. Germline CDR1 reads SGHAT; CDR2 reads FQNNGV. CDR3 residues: CASRSYRTSGGFCS.

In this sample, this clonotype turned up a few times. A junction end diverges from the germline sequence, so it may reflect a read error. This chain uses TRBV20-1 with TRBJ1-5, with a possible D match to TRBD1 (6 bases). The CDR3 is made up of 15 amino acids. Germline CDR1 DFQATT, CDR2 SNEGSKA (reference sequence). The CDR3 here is CSASRQDVPRQPQNF. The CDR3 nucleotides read TGCAGTGCCTCAAGACAGGATGTGCCCCGTCAGCCCCAGAATTTT.

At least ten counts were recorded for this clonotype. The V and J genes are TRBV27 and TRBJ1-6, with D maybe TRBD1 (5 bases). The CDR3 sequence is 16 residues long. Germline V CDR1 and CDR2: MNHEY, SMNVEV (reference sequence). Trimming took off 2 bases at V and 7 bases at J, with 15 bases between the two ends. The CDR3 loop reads CASSLTFWGVNSPLHF. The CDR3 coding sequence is TGTGCCAGCAGTTTAACGTTTTGGGGGGTCAATTCACCCCTCCACTTT.

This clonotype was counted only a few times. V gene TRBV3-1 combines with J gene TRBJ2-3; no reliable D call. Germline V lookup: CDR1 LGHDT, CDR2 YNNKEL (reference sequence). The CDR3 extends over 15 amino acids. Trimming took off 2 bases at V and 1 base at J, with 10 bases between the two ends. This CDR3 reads CASSQRGVGTDTQYF. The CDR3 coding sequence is TGTGCCAGCAGCCAACGAGGCGTAGGCACAGATACGCAGTATTTT.

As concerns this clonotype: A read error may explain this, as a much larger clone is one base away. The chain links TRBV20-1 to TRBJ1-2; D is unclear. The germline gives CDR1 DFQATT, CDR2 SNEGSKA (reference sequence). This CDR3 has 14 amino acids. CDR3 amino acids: CSARAGDVRYGYNF. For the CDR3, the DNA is TGCAGTGCTAGGGCGGGTGATGTCCGCTATGGCTACAACTTC.